The 20 T cell receptor beta chains presented below share a single source sample, sequenced in a study of blood T cell repertoires in COVID-19. Clones were sequenced by immunoSEQ multiplex PCR, and TCRdb holds only the in-frame ones, with some missing. The sample yields some 120,000 clones, approximately 84% seen once. Sequenced: peripheral blood. The receptors were sampled from a man between 65 and 85 years old with active or convalescent COVID-19.

The chain combines TRBV10-2 with TRBJ2-7, with 7 bases that match TRBD1. Germline-derived CDR1 and CDR2 are WSHSY and SAAADI. This CDR3 spans 11 amino acids. The trim removed 8 bases at V and 6 bases at J, leaving 4 bases unmatched. Here the CDR3 reads CASGAGGEQYF. The CDR3 DNA sequence: TGCGCCAGCGGGGCAGGGGGCGAGCAGTACTTC.

By share, this clone ranks as medium-sized. The chain combines TRBV4-1 with TRBJ2-7; 10 bases are a match to TRBD2. Per germline, CDR1 MGHRA and CDR2 YSYEKL. V dropped 1 base and J dropped 3; count of bases not matched to a gene: 6. This CDR3 comprises 16 residues. The CDR3 region is CASSQVVAGGFYEQYF. Written as DNA, the CDR3 is TGCGCCAGCAGCCAAGTGGTAGCGGGGGGATTCTACGAGCAGTACTTC.

V is TRBV19 and J is TRBJ1-5, with D unresolved. Trimming took 6 bases from V and 7 from J, leaving 13 bases between them. CDR1 is LNHDA and CDR2 is SQIVND in the germline V gene (reference sequence). The CDR3 consists of 13 residues. CDR3 amino acids: CASRGQRGQPQHF. Written as DNA, the CDR3 is TGTGCCAGTAGGGGCCAGCGAGGGCAGCCCCAGCATTTT. The whole variable domain, remainder taken from reference TRBV19 and TRBJ1-5, is DGGITQSPKYLFRKEGQNVTLSCEQNLNHDAMYWYRQDPGQGLRLIYYSQIVNDFQKGDIAEGYSVSREKKESFPLTVTSAQKNPTAFYLCASRGQRGQPQHFGDGTRLSIL.

This clone was found once. The V call is TRBV6-6, the J call TRBJ1-5; D is uncertain. The V gene lost 8 bases and the J gene lost 3 bases, with 8 bases spanning the gap. The V gene's germline CDR1 is MNHNY and CDR2 SVGAGI (reference sequence). CDR3 length: 12 residues. DNA for the CDR3: TGTGCCAGCGCCCGAGACAATCAGCCCCAGCATTTT. The encoded protein is CASARDNQPQHF.

The rearrangement joins TRBV7-2 to TRBJ2-1; a possible D gene is TRBD2 (6 bases). Per germline, CDR1 SGHTA and CDR2 FQGNSA. Trimming took off 0 bases at V and 1 base at J, with 16 bases between the two ends. The CDR3 totals 18 residues. CDR3 in amino acids: CASSLAGSGGGSYNEQFF. The CDR3 DNA reads TGTGCCAGCAGCTTAGCCGGGTCCGGGGGAGGATCCTACAATGAGCAGTTCTTC.

The genes are TRBV28 and TRBJ2-1; 8 nucleotides align to TRBD2. Germline CDR1 is MDHEN and CDR2 is SYDVKM. CDR3 length equals 13 residues. J gave up 4 bases and V 6 bases, and 2 bases lay outside the gene matches. This CDR3 reads CASRASGYNEQFF. CDR3 DNA sequence: TGTGCCAGCAGGGCTAGCGGGTACAATGAGCAGTTCTTC. The full variable domain, its missing parts supplied by reference TRBV28 and TRBJ2-1, is DVKVTQSSRYLVKRTGEKVFLECVQDMDHENMFWYRQDPGLGLRLIYFSYDVKMKEKGDIPEGYSVSREKKERFSLILESASTNQTSMYLCASRASGYNEQFFGPGTRLTVL.

This chain links TRBV6-2 or TRBV6-3 with TRBJ2-2; D is uncertain. V gave up 4 bases and J gave up 7 bases, with 10 bases separating them. The CDR3 extends over 13 amino acids. Germline V gene data show CDR1 as MNHEY and CDR2 as SVGEGT. The CDR3 DNA sequence: TGTGCCAGCAGTTTGGATGCGGACGGGGAGCTGTTTTTT. This gives the protein CASSLDADGELFF.

The chain combines TRBV24-1 with TRBJ2-3; perhaps TRBD2 as D (6 bases). The CDR3 runs to 18 residues. V lost 2 bases to trimming and J lost 0 bases, with 17 bases between them. The V gene's germline CDR1 is KGHDR and CDR2 SFDVKD. The DNA for the CDR3 is TGTGCCACCAGTGATTCCGGTTGGGGCGGGATTAGCACAGATACGCAGTATTTT. Amino acid sequence: CATSDSGWGGISTDTQYF.

The chain uses TRBV11-3 and TRBJ2-2; D gene unclear. Germline V lookup: CDR1 SGHNT, CDR2 YENEEA. With 0 bases removed from V and 3 bases from J, the gap between germline ends came to 8 bases. The CDR3 is 15 amino acids. The CDR3 DNA sequence: TGTGCCAGCAGCTTAGACAGGAAAGACACCGGGGAGCTGTTTTTT. This sequence encodes CASSLDRKDTGELFF. The variable domain in full, with the rest retrieved from reference TRBV11-3 and TRBJ2-2, is EAGVVQSPRYKIIEKKQPVAFWCNPISGHNTLYWYLQNLGQGPELLIRYENEEAVDDSQLPKDRFSAERLKGVDSTLKIQPAELGDSAVYLCASSLDRKDTGELFFGEGSRLTVL.

V gene TRBV5-4 combines with J gene TRBJ1-1, with a weak D call TRBD1 (6 bases). The CDR3 covers 16 residues. The germline V gene has CDR1 SGHNT and CDR2 YYREEE (reference sequence). V lost 3 bases and J 1 base, leaving 16 bases between the germline ends. The CDR3 spells CASSSGQLVGNTEAFF. As DNA, the CDR3 is TGTGCCAGCAGCTCGGGACAACTGGTCGGGAACACTGAAGCTTTCTTT.

This sequence joins TRBV5-1 and TRBJ2-5; D remains unclear. The V gene's germline CDR1 is SGHRS and CDR2 YFSETQ. This CDR3 comprises 14 residues. Trimming stripped 0 bases from V and 1 base from J, with 7 bases between. This chain's CDR3 is CASSLESGQETQYF. The CDR3 DNA reads as TGCGCCAGCAGCTTGGAGTCAGGCCAAGAGACCCAGTACTTC. Using reference TRBV5-1 and TRBJ2-5 for the parts outside the CDR3, the full variable domain is KAGVTQTPRYLIKTRGQQVTLSCSPISGHRSVSWYQQTPGQGLQFLFEYFSETQRNKGNFPGRFSGRQFSNSRSEMNVSTLELGDSALYLCASSLESGQETQYFGPGTRLLVL.

The rearrangement uses TRBV11-2 and TRBJ2-7; the D gene is possibly TRBD1 (6 bases). CDR3 length: 12 residues. Germline V lookup: CDR1 SGHAT, CDR2 FQNNGV. The germline V and J ends were trimmed by 6 bases and 4 bases, with 10 bases remaining between them. The CDR3 DNA follows: TGTGCCAGCAGTCCGGACAGTTACGAGCAGTACTTC. It codes for CASSPDSYEQYF.

This clone was found once. The chain couples TRBV4-3 to TRBJ2-3; 12 bases fit TRBD2. The CDR3 loop spans 14 amino acids. The V and J ends lost 4 bases and 15 bases, in that order; junction bases with no gene match: 11. Germline V CDR1 and CDR2: LGHNA, YSLEER. CDR3 DNA sequence: TGCGCCAGCAGCCCCCCGGGACTAGCGGGCCACCGCTATTTT. Amino acids: CASSPPGLAGHRYF.

The V call is TRBV6-5, the J call TRBJ1-2, with D possibly being TRBD1 (5 bases). The germline gives CDR1 MNHEY, CDR2 SVGAGI. The CDR3 spans 15 residues. Trimming cost V 7 bases and J 2 bases, with 17 bases left between them. CDR3 protein: CASTTRRSGNYGYTF. DNA for the CDR3: TGTGCCAGCACCACCAGACGCTCAGGGAACTATGGCTACACCTTC.

This clone was counted many times. The genes are TRBV4-2 and TRBJ2-7; 10 bases fit TRBD2. The CDR3 contains 15 residues. The J segment lost 2 bases and the V segment lost 0 bases, leaving 1 base of the junction unmatched. Germline V gene data show CDR1 as LGHNA and CDR2 as YNFKEQ. The CDR3 DNA reads TGTGCCAGCAGCCAAGAAAGCGGGGGGGCCTACGAGCAGTACTTC. Its translation is CASSQESGGAYEQYF.

The V and J genes are TRBV4-1 and TRBJ2-3; weak D call: TRBD2 (6 bases). CDR3 length equals 17 residues. Germline loops: CDR1 MGHRA, CDR2 YSYEKL. V lost 7 bases and J 2 bases, leaving 22 bases between the germline ends. The CDR3 region has the DNA TGCGCCAGCACTCAAGAAGCGGGCCGAATTTCCACAGATACGCAGTATTTT. Translation gives CASTQEAGRISTDTQYF.

The gene calls are TRBV5-4 and TRBJ2-3; 13 bases line up with TRBD2. V was clipped by 5 bases and J by 0 bases; unmatched bases: 6. Germline CDR1 SGHNT, CDR2 YYREEE (reference sequence). This CDR3 contains 17 residues. The CDR3 region is CASSLRLAGGSTDTQYF. The CDR3, as DNA: TGTGCCAGCAGTCTTAGACTAGCGGGGGGTAGCACAGATACGCAGTATTTT. The full variable domain, in which reference TRBV5-4 and TRBJ2-3 provide the parts outside the CDR3, is ETGVTQSPTHLIKTRGQQVTLRCSSQSGHNTVSWYQQALGQGPQFIFQYYREEENGRGNFPPRFSGLQFPNYSSELNVNALELDDSALYLCASSLRLAGGSTDTQYFGPGTRLTVL.

The rearrangement uses TRBV30 and TRBJ1-6; D gene unclear. Trimming shortened V by 0 bases and J by 14 bases, and 8 bases separated the two germline ends. Germline CDR1 reads GTSNPN; CDR2 reads SVGIG (reference sequence). The CDR3 contains 11 residues. This CDR3 is CAWSVGNTLHF. CDR3 sequence (DNA): TGTGCCTGGAGTGTTGGCAATACCCTCCACTTT.

The V gene is TRBV5-1, the J gene TRBJ1-6; 9 bases are a match to TRBD1. This CDR3 is 16 amino acids long. Germline CDR1 and CDR2: SGHRS and YFSETQ. The V and J ends lost 3 bases and 4 bases, in that order; junction bases with no gene match: 5. CDR3 DNA: TGCGCCAGCAGCTCAGGGACAGGGAATTATAATTCACCCCTCCACTTT. It codes for CASSSGTGNYNSPLHF.

The J gene is TRBJ2-2, the V gene TRBV4-1, with 16 nucleotides matching TRBD2. With V trimmed by 0 bases and J by 6 bases, 10 bases remained unmatched. The germline gives CDR1 MGHRA, CDR2 YSYEKL. The CDR3 sequence is 20 residues long. The CDR3 region is CASSQDRGLAGGRLSGELFF. CDR3 in DNA: TGCGCCAGCAGCCAAGATCGGGGACTAGCGGGGGGGCGGTTGTCCGGGGAGCTGTTTTTT.